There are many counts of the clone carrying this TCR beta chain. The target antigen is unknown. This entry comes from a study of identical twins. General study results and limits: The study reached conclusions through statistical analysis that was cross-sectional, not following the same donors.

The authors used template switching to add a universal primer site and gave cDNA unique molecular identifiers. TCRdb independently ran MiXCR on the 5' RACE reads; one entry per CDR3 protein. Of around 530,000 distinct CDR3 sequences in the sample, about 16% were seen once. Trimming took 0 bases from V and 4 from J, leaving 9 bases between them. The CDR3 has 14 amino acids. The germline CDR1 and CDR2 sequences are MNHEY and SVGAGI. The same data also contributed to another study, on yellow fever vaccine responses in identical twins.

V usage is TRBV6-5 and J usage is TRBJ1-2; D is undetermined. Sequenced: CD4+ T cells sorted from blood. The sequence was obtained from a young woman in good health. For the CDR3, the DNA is TGTGCCAGCAGTTACTCTGGCGGAAGCTATGGCTACACCTTC. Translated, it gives CASSYSGGSYGYTF.